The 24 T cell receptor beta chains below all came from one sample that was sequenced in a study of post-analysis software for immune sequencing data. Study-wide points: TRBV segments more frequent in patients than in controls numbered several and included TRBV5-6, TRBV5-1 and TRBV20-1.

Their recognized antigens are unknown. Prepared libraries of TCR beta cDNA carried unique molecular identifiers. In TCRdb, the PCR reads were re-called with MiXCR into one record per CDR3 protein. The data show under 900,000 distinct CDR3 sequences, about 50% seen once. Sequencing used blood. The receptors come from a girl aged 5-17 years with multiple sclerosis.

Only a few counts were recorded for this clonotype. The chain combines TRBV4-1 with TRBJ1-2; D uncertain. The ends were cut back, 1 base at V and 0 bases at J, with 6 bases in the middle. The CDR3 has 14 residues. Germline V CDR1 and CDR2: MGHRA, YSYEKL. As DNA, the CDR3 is TGCGCCAGCAGCCAAGTTTCGGCTAACTATGGCTACACCTTC. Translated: CASSQVSANYGYTF.

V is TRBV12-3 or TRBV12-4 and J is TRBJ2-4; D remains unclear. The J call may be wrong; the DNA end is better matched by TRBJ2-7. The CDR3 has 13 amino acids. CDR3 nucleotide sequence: TGTGCCAGCAGTTTGGTACAGCGCGACGAGCAGTACTTC. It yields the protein CASSLVQRDEQYF.

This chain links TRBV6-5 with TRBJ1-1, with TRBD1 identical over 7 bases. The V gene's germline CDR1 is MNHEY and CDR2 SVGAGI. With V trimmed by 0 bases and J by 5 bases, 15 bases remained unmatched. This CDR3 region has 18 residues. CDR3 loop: CASSYSTRQGIKGTEAFF. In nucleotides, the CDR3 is TGTGCCAGCAGTTACTCGACGCGACAGGGTATTAAGGGGACTGAAGCTTTCTTT.

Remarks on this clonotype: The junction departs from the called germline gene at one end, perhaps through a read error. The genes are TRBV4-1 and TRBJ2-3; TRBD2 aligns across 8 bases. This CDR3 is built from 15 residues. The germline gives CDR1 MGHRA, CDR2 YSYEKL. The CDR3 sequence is CTSSQAGVSPDTQYF. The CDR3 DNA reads TGCACCAGCAGCCAAGCGGGGGTGTCCCCAGATACGCAGTATTTT.

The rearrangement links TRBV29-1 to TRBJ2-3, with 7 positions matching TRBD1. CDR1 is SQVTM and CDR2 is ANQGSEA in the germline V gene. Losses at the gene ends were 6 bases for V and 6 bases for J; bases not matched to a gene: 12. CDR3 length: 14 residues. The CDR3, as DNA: TGCAGCGTCCCACGCCGGGACAGATCGGATACGCAGTATTTT. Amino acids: CSVPRRDRSDTQYF.

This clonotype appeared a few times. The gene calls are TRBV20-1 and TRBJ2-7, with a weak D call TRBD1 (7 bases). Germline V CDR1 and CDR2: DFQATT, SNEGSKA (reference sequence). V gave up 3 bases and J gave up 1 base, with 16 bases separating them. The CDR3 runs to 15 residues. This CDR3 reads CSARPEGALSYEQYF. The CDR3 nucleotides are TGCAGTGCTAGGCCGGAGGGGGCCCTATCCTACGAGCAGTACTTC.

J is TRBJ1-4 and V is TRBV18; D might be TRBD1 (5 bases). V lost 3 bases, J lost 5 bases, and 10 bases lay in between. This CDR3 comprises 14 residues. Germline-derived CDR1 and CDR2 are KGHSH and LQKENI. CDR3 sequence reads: CASSPGTENEKLFF. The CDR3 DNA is TGTGCCAGCTCACCGGGGACGGAAAATGAAAAACTGTTTTTT.

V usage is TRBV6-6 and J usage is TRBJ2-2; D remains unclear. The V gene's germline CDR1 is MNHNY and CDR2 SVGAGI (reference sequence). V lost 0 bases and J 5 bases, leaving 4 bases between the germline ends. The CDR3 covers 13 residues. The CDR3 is CASSYSETGELFF. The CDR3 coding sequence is TGTGCCAGCAGTTACTCTGAAACCGGGGAGCTGTTTTTT.

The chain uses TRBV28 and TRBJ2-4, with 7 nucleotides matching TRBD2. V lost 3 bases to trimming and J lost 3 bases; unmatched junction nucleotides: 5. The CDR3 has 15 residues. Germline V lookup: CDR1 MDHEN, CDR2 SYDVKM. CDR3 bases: TGTGCCAGCAGTTTGGGGGGGGTGGGCAAAAACATTCAGTACTTC. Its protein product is CASSLGGVGKNIQYF.

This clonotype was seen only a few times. The CDR3 nucleotides are TGTGCCAGCAGCTCCTCAGGGGATCAGCCCCAGCATTTT. Translating it yields CASSSSGDQPQHF. The V call is TRBV5-5, the J call TRBJ1-5, with D perhaps matching TRBD1 (6 bases). The germline V gene encodes CDR1 SGHKS and CDR2 YYEKEE (reference sequence). Deletions cut 3 bases from V and 5 bases from J, with 9 bases between. The CDR3 has 13 amino acids.

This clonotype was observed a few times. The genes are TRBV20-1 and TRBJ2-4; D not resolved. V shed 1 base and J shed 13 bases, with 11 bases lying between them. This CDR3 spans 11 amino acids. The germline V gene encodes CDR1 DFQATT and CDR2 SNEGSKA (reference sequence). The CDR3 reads CSARGPTEQYF. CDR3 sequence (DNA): TGCAGTGCTAGAGGTCCCACTGAGCAGTACTTC.

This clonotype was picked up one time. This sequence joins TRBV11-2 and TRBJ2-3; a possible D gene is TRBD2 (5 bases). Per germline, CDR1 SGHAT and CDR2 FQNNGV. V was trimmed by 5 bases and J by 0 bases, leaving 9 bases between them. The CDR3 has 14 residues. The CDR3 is CASSRGSSTDTQYF. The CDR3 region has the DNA TGTGCCAGCAGCCGGGGATCTAGCACAGATACGCAGTATTTT. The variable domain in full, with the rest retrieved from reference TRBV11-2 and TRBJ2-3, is EAGVAQSPRYKIIEKRQSVAFWCNPISGHATLYWYQQILGQGPKLLIQFQNNGVVDDSQLPKDRFSAERLKGVDSTLKIQPAKLEDSAVYLCASSRGSSTDTQYFGPGTRLTVL.

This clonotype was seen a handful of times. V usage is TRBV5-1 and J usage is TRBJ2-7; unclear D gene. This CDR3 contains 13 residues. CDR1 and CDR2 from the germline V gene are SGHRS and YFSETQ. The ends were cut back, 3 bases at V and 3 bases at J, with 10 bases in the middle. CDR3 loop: CASSSPPVYEQYF. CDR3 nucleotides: TGCGCCAGCAGCTCCCCCCCGGTCTACGAGCAGTACTTC.

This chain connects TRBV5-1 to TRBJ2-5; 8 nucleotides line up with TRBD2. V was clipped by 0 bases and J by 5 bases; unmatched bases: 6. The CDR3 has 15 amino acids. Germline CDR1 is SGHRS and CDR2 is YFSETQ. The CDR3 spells CASSLEGLAVETQYF. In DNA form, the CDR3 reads TGCGCCAGCAGCTTGGAAGGACTAGCAGTTGAGACCCAGTACTTC.

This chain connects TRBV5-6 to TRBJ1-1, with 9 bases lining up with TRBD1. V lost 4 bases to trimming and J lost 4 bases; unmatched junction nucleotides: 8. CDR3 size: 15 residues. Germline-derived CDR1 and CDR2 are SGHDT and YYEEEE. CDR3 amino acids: CASSVPGTGRTEAFF. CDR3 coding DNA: TGTGCCAGCAGCGTACCCGGGACAGGGCGCACTGAAGCTTTCTTT.

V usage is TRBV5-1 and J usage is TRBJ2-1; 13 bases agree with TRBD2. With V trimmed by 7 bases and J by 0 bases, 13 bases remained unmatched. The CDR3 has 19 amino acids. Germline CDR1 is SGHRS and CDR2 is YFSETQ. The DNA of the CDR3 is TGCGCCAGCTCGCCGGGACTAGCGGGGATATCAAGCTCCTACAATGAGCAGTTCTTC. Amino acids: CASSPGLAGISSSYNEQFF.

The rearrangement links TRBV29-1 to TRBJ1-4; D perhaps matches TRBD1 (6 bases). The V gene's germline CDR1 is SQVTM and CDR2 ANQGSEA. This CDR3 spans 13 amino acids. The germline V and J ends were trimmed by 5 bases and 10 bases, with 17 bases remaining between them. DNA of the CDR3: TGCAGCGTTTCTTACGGGGGCGCGGGAAAACTGTTTTTT. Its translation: CSVSYGGAGKLFF.

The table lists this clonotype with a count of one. The CDR3 coding sequence is TGTGCCATCAGTGAGGACCGGGACTTGTTGTACGAGCAGTACTTC. Its protein product is CAISEDRDLLYEQYF. The V gene is TRBV10-3, the J gene TRBJ2-7, with D perhaps matching TRBD2 (6 bases). There are 15 residues in the CDR3. In germline, CDR1 is ENHRY, CDR2 SYGVKD. The V end lost 2 bases, the J end lost 4 bases, and 15 bases lay between the germline ends.

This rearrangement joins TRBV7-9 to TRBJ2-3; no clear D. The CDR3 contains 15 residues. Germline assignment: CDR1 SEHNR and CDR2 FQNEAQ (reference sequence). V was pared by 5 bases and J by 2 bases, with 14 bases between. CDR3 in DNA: TGTGCCAGCAGCACCGACTCTTCTGCCACAGATACGCAGTATTTT. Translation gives CASSTDSSATDTQYF.

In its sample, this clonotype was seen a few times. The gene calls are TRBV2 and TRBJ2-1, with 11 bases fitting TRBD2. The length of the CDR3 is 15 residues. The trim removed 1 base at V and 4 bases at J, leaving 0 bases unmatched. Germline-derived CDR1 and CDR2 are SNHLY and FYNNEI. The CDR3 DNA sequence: TGTGCCAGCAGTGAAGGGACTAGCGGGTACAATGAGCAGTTCTTC. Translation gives CASSEGTSGYNEQFF. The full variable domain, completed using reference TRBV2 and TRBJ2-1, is EPEVTQTPSHQVTQMGQEVILRCVPISNHLYFYWYRQILGQKVEFLVSFYNNEISEKSEIFDDQFSVERPDGSNFTLKIRSTKLEDSAMYFCASSEGTSGYNEQFFGPGTRLTVL.

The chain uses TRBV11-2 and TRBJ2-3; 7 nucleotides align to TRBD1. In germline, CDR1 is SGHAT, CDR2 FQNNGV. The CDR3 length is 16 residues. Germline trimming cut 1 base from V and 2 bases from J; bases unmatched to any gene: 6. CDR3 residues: CASSLANRGYTDTQYF. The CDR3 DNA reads TGTGCCAGCAGCTTAGCAAACAGGGGTTACACAGATACGCAGTATTTT.

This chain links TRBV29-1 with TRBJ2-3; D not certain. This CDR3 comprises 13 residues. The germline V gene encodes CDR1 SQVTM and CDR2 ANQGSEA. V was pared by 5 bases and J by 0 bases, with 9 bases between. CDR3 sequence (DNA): TGCAGCGTTTTTCTCTCTAGCACAGATACGCAGTATTTT. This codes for CSVFLSSTDTQYF.

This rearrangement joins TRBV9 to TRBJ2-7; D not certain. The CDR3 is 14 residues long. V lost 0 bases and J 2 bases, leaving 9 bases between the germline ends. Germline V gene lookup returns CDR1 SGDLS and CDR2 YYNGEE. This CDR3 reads CASSVAGFAYEQYF. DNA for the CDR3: TGTGCCAGCAGCGTAGCCGGTTTCGCCTACGAGCAGTACTTC.

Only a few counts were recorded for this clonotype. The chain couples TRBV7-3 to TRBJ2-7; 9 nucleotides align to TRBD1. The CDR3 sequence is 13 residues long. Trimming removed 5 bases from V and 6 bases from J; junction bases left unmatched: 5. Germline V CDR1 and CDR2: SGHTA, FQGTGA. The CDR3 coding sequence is TGTGCCAGCAGCGGGACAGGGTCGGGCGAGCAGTACTTC. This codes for CASSGTGSGEQYF.